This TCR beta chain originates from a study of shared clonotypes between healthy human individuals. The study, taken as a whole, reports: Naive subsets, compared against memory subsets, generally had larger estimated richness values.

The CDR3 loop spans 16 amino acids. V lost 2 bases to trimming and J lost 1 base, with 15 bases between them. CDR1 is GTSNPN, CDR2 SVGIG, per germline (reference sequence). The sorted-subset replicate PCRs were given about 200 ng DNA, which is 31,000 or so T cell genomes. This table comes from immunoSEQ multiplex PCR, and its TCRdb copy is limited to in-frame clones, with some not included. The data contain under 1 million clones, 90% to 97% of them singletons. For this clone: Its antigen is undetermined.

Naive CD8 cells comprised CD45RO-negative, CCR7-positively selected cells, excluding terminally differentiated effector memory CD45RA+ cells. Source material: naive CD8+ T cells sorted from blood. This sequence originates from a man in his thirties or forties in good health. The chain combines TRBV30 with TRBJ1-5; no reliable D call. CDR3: CAWSLGLLQSNQPQHF. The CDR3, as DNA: TGTGCCTGGAGTCTGGGGTTGCTTCAGAGCAATCAGCCCCAGCATTTT.